This TCR beta chain was sequenced during a study of blood T cell repertoires in COVID-19. Across the whole study: Samples of COVID-19 (acute and convalescent) were obtained from the United States, Italy and Spain. T cells, B-cell-depleted T cells, or PBMCs supplied cDNA or gDNA.

This CDR3 is built from 12 residues. Between the trimmed V and J ends, which lost 4 bases and 4 bases, there was a span of 8 bases. Germline V gene data show CDR1 as SGHRS and CDR2 as YFSETQ. This clone has a single count. As originally analysed: Estimated nucleated cell counts came from reference gene primer amplification. This table comes from immunoSEQ multiplex PCR, and its TCRdb copy is limited to in-frame clones, with some not included. V and J calls and clone size are those listed in that table; D and trimming were worked out from the DNA. The sample consists of around 380,000 clones, around 84% of them appearing once.

The chain recombines TRBV5-1 with TRBJ1-2; D remains ambiguous. Sequencing input: peripheral blood. The sequence was obtained from a human donor with acute or convalescent COVID-19. The donor label of this sample is uncertain. The CDR3 DNA sequence: TGCGCCAGCAGCGATGGCCCCTATGGCTACACCTTC. This sequence encodes CASSDGPYGYTF. Filled out from reference TRBV5-1 and TRBJ1-2, the complete variable domain reads KAGVTQTPRYLIKTRGQQVTLSCSPISGHRSVSWYQQTPGQGLQFLFEYFSETQRNKGNFPGRFSGRQFSNSRSEMNVSTLELGDSALYLCASSDGPYGYTFGSGTRLTVV.